This TCR beta chain was found in a study of post-analysis software for immune sequencing data (dated by TCRdb to 2015 to 2017). About the full investigation: Recorded disease courses included relapsing-remitting, secondary progressive and progressive-relapsing multiple sclerosis, with some patients lacking subtype annotation. Patient repertoires were compared against 10 to 12 previously published healthy control repertoires from donors aged roughly 6 to 28 years. A subset of samples was prepared in parallel using single-end sample barcoding, then pooled and co-amplified after Illumina adapter ligation. Study-wide conclusions, independent of this receptor: The multiple sclerosis patient group was slightly younger than the control group. Patients showed significantly higher frequencies than controls for about 5 TRBV segments, among them TRBV5-6, TRBV5-1 and TRBV20-1. Compared with controls, multiple sclerosis patients had significantly lower normalized Chao1 diversity, a finding suggesting substantial peripheral T-cell clonal expansion. Strong co-clustering of samples prepared in the same batch was shown by direct clustering with F measure, prompting a batch-effect correction.

This clonotype was seen a few times. Its antigen target is currently unknown. There are no base qualities to consult, and no much larger clone falls within one base. Library generation was performed with PCR. For sequencing, an Illumina HiSeq 2500 was employed. To reduce PCR and sequencing biases, unique molecular identifiers were incorporated into the TCR beta cDNA libraries. Roughly 500,000 cDNA molecules were obtained for every 1 to 10 million input T cells, so each molecule roughly corresponded to one T cell. The patient libraries were prepared and sequenced using the same protocol as the earlier healthy control dataset. Within a given batch, samples were prepared together, multiplexed and sequenced on the same HiSeq lane. Turning to the authors' computational methods: MIGEC was used to process the raw barcoded reads, and molecular identifier groups with only a single read were discarded before consensus assembly and CDR3 extraction. Clonotype tables were post-analysed with VDJtools, normalizing diversity by down-sampling all datasets to the smallest sample size. To correct batch-related cross-sample contamination, repertoire overlap clustering matched CDR3 amino acid sequences but not nucleotide sequences. Clones were called with MiXCR by TCRdb after fastp trimmed the public reads at Q25, and only in-frame beta chains were retained. Records with the same CDR3 protein are collapsed into one entry carrying the most frequent genes and DNA. TCRdb, not the authors, supplied the V and J calls. This sample gives hundreds of thousands of distinct CDR3 sequences in total; 25% to 30% of them show up just once. Around 0.55% of the sample is held by the ten biggest clonotypes.

The CDR3 contains 11 residues, cysteine and phenylalanine counted. Only the CDR3 region is kept as DNA, spanning 33 bases read in frame from base 1. The CDR1 and CDR2 encoded by the germline V gene (reference sequence) are MNHEY and SMNVEV. Trimming removed 5 bases from V and 6 bases from J, leaving 7 bases between the germline ends. To demonstrate the VDJtools post-analysis software, the study profiled TCR beta repertoires from the peripheral blood of under 15 young patients with multiple sclerosis. The multiple sclerosis patients were children and adolescents ranging in age from 6 to 15 years. The sequence derives from a girl between 10 and 17 years old with multiple sclerosis. Here the chain combines TRBV27 and TRBJ1-1; the D gene cannot be resolved reliably. Sequencing used blood. In nucleotide form, the sequence is TGTGCCAGCAGTCGTAATGCTGAAGCTTTCTTT. Its product reads: CASSRNAEAFF.